One sample yielded the 9 T cell receptor beta chains listed below, sequenced in a study of T cell repertoires in cytomegalovirus infection. TCRdb ran MiXCR on the reads and lists one entry per CDR3 protein. The sample contains approximately 1,000,000 distinct CDR3 sequences, roughly 30% of which appear only once. No antigen is known for these receptors. The sequences come from cultured CD8+ T cells from PBMCs, collected from culture after CMV antigen stimulation. Receptors were obtained from a human donor in good health (CMV status not recorded). Some clones in this sample may be carry-over from other donors' samples.

This clonotype was observed a few times. The CDR3 sequence: CASLGTSSHEQFF. The CDR3 region has the DNA TGTGCCAGTCTCGGGACTTCCTCCCACGAGCAGTTCTTC. V and J are TRBV6-6 and TRBJ2-1, with TRBD2 as a possible D gene (6 bases). This CDR3 contains 13 residues. CDR1 and CDR2 from the germline V gene are MNHNY and SVGAGI (reference sequence). Trimming shortened V by 9 bases and J by 10 bases, and 19 bases separated the two germline ends.

The V gene is TRBV7-9, the J gene TRBJ2-7; D not resolved. CDR1 and CDR2 from the germline V gene are SEHNR and FQNEAQ (reference sequence). The ends were cut back, 0 bases at V and 0 bases at J, with 24 bases in the middle. The CDR3 is 20 residues long. The CDR3 DNA reads as TGTGCCAGCAGCTTAGCGTCCTCAAACTTTTTAGCCTTTTCCTCCTACGAGCAGTACTTC. It specifies CASSLASSNFLAFSSYEQYF. The whole variable domain, filled in from reference TRBV7-9 and TRBJ2-7, reads DTGVSQNPRHKITKRGQNVTFRCDPISEHNRLYWYRQTLGQGPEFLTYFQNEAQLEKSRLLSDRFSAERPKGSFSTLEIQRTEQGDSAMYLCASSLASSNFLAFSSYEQYFGPGTRLTVT.

The rearrangement links TRBV27 to TRBJ1-5; no reliable D call. Per the germline V gene, CDR1 is MNHEY and CDR2 is SMNVEV (reference sequence). Trimming removed 4 bases from V and 5 bases from J, with 15 bases in between. This CDR3 spans 15 amino acids. CDR3 sequence (DNA): TGTGCCAGCAGTTCCCGAGTAGGGTGGGATCAGCCCCAGCATTTT. Translated: CASSSRVGWDQPQHF.

The chain uses TRBV7-9 and TRBJ1-1; TRBD1 might be the D (5 bases). With 3 bases removed from V and 0 bases from J, the gap between germline ends came to 11 bases. Germline V gene data show CDR1 as SEHNR and CDR2 as FQNEAQ (reference sequence). The CDR3 loop spans 15 amino acids. Here the CDR3 DNA reads TGTGCCAGCAGCTTTCCGGGGGTCATGAACACTGAAGCTTTCTTT. This gives the protein CASSFPGVMNTEAFF.

This clonotype was counted between two and nine times. The V gene is TRBV6-1, the J gene TRBJ2-1; D is possibly TRBD1 or TRBD2 (6 bases each). Trimming pared 5 bases from V and 6 bases from J, leaving 14 bases between. The CDR3 is made up of 14 amino acids. Per the germline V gene, CDR1 is MNHNS and CDR2 is SASEGT. The CDR3 loop reads CASSPIGGGNEQFF. CDR3 DNA sequence: TGTGCCAGCAGTCCCATAGGGGGAGGCAATGAGCAGTTCTTC.

This CDR3 is CASSSPGRGEQYF. CDR3 DNA: TGTGCCAGCAGTTCCCCGGGGAGGGGCGAGCAGTACTTC. The V and J genes are TRBV12-3 or TRBV12-4 and TRBJ2-7; 7 bases line up with TRBD2. V dropped 4 bases and J dropped 6; count of bases not matched to a gene: 6. The CDR3 has 13 residues.

The genes are TRBV7-9 and TRBJ1-2; D remains unclear. V dropped 4 bases and J dropped 8 bases, with 11 bases sitting between them. Germline V CDR1 and CDR2: SEHNR, FQNEAQ (reference sequence). The CDR3 has 12 residues. The CDR3 nucleotides are TGTGCCAGCAGCTCCCCCGGTGAGGGCTACACCTTC. It translates to CASSSPGEGYTF.

The chain is built from TRBV29-1 and TRBJ2-7; D uncertain. The CDR3 length is 12 residues. Germline loops: CDR1 SQVTM, CDR2 ANQGSEA. Trimming removed 5 bases from V and 6 bases from J, with 14 bases in between. This CDR3 is CSVFPVSGEQYV. The CDR3 DNA sequence: TGCAGCGTTTTCCCGGTTTCAGGCGAGCAGTACGTC.

A word on this clonotype: A read error may account for a junction end that differs from germline. This sequence joins TRBV7-6 and TRBJ2-5, with a possible D match to TRBD1 (5 bases). The germline V gene encodes CDR1 SGHVS and CDR2 FNYEAQ. There are 17 residues in the CDR3. For the CDR3, the DNA is TGTGTCAGCAGCGAAGAGACAGCCCCTATGAACCAAGAGACCCAGTACTTC. This sequence encodes CVSSEETAPMNQETQYF.